A few counts support the clone carrying this T cell receptor beta chain. Its matching antigen is unknown. CDR3 length equals 13 residues. The V and J ends lost 4 bases and 5 bases respectively, with 10 bases between them. CDR1 is SGHRS, CDR2 YFSETQ, per germline. Sequencing libraries made from TCR beta cDNA carried unique molecular identifiers. Each batch of about 0.95 to 11 million T cells produced hundreds of thousands of cDNA molecules. TCRdb re-analysed the PCR reads in MiXCR, keeping a single row per CDR3 protein. The sample comprises roughly 870,000 distinct CDR3 sequences, approximately 50% of which are singletons, and over 4% rests with the top ten. The source of the sample is a study of post-analysis software for immune sequencing data. Points from the study as a whole: Comparison with controls showed significantly lower normalized Chao1 diversity in multiple sclerosis patients. Elevated frequency relative to controls characterized 4 or 5 TRBV segments in patients, TRBV5-6, TRBV5-1 and TRBV20-1 among them.

The chain combines TRBV5-1 with TRBJ2-1; D gene unclear. Sequencing input: blood. The source of this sequence is a girl under 18 with multiple sclerosis. CDR3 DNA: TGCGCCAGCAGCGCCAACACTGACAATGAGCAGTTCTTC. Translating gives CASSANTDNEQFF.